The clone carrying this TCR beta chain has a count of ten or more. Its antigen is undetermined. The data were obtained in a study of Graves' ophthalmopathy and Graves' hyperthyroidism. This CDR3 is built from 11 residues. Germline-derived CDR1 and CDR2 are MDHEN and SYDVKM. V was pared by 8 bases and J by 7 bases, with 11 bases between. Points from the study as a whole: A majority of expanded thyroid clonotypes exceeding 0.001 frequency were likewise present in blood.

From RNA, the CDR3 regions of TCR beta chains were amplified and sequenced. First-round RT-PCR relied on HTBI primers, and a second-round multiplex PCR came next. TCRdb called the multiplex PCR reads again in MiXCR, with one record for every CDR3 protein. The data contain under 800,000 distinct CDR3 sequences, over 20% of them seen just once; the ten biggest clones take up roughly 6.9%. The rearrangement uses TRBV28 and TRBJ1-2; no firm D call. Material: peripheral blood. The TCR was taken from a woman aged 18-29 years with stable Graves' hyperthyroidism. Some clones in this sample may be carry-over from other donors' samples. CDR3 in DNA: TGTGCCAGCGTCGGAGATTCTGGCTACACCTTC. Residues: CASVGDSGYTF.